This TCR beta chain derives from a study of sequential checkpoint blockade in melanoma. Assay used: immunoSEQ multiplex PCR; TCRdb lists only in-frame clones, some missing. The sample comprises more than 2,000 clones, 13% to 15% of which are singletons, and approximately 12% rests with the top ten. Treatment defined: randomized to nivolumab then ipilimumab (arm A) or the reverse (arm B). The clonotype originates from a human donor with melanoma. The source material was tumor tissue (inferred from file names), sampled from a patient given nivolumab and ipilimumab in sequence.

The CDR3 coding sequence is TGTGCCAGCATGTCCCCCCCCTGGGGGCGGGAGACCCAGTACTTC. This translates into CASMSPPWGRETQYF. This chain joins TRBV6-8 and TRBJ2-5; D might be TRBD1 (6 bases). V was pared by 7 bases and J by 5 bases, with 20 bases between. Germline assignment: CDR1 MNHGY and CDR2 SAAAGT. This CDR3 is 15 amino acids long.